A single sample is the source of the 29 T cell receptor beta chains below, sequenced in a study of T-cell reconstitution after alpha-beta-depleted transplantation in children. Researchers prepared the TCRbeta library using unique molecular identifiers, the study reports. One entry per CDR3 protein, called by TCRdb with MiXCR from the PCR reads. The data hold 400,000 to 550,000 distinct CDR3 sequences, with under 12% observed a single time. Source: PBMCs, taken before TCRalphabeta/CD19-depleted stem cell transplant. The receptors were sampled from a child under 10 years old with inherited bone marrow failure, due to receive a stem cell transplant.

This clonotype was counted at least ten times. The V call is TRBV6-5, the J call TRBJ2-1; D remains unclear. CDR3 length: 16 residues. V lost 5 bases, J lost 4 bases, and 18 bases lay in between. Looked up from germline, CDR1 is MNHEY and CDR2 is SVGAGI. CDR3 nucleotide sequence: TGTGCCAGCAGTCTCGTTGGGTGGACGGATTACAATGAGCAGTTCTTC. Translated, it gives CASSLVGWTDYNEQFF.

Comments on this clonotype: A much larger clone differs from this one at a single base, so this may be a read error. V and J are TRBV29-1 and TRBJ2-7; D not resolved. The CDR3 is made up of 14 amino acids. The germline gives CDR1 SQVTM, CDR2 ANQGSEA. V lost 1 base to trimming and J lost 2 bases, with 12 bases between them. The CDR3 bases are TGCAGCGTTGAAGGCCGGGCATTCCCCTACGAGCAGTACTTC. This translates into CSVEGRAFPYEQYF.

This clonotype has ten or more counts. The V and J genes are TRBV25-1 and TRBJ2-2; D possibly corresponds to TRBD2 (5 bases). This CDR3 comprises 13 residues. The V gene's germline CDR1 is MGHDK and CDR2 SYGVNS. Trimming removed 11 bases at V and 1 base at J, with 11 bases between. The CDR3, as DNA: TGTGCCTCGGGATATCTGAACACCGGGGAGCTGTTTTTT. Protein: CASGYLNTGELFF.

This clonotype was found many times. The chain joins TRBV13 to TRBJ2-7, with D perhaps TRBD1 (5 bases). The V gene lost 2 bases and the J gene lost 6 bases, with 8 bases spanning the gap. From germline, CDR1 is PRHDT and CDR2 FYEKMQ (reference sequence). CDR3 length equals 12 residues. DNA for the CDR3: TGTGCCAGCAGCTTACCAGGGTTCGAGCAGTACTTC. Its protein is CASSLPGFEQYF.

CDR3 DNA: TGCAGCGTGACAGGGGCCACAGATACGCAGTATTTT. Its protein is CSVTGATDTQYF. The V gene is TRBV29-1, the J gene TRBJ2-3; 8 bases match TRBD1. V dropped 6 bases and J dropped 2; count of bases not matched to a gene: 1. The germline V gene encodes CDR1 SQVTM and CDR2 ANQGSEA. CDR3 length: 12 amino acids.

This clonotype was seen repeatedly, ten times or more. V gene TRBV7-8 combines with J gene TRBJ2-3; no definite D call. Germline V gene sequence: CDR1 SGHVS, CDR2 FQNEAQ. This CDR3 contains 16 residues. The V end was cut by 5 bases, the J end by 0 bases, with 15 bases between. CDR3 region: CASSPIVGPSTDTQYF. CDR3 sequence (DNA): TGTGCCAGCAGCCCTATAGTAGGACCGAGCACAGATACGCAGTATTTT.

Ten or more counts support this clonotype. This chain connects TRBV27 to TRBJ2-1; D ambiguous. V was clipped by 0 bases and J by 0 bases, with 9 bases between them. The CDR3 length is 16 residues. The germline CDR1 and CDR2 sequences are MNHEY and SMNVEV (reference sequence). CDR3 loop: CASSLSAESSYNEQFF. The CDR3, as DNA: TGTGCCAGCAGTTTATCGGCGGAGAGCTCCTACAATGAGCAGTTCTTC.

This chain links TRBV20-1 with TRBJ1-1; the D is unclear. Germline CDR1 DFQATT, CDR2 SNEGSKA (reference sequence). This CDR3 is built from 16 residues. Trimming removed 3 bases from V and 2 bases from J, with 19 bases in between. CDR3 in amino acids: CSASPRLGSGNTEAFF. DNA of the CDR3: TGCAGTGCTAGTCCAAGACTTGGATCGGGTAACACTGAAGCTTTCTTT.

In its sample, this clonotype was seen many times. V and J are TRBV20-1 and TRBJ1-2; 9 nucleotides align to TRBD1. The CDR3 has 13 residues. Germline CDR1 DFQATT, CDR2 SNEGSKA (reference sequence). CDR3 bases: TGCAGCGTCTACAGGGGGCAGGACTATGGCTACACCTTC. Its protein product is CSVYRGQDYGYTF.

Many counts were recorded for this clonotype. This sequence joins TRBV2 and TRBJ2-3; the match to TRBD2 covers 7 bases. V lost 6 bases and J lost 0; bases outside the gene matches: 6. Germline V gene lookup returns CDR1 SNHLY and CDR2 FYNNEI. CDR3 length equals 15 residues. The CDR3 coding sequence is TGTGCCAGCAGGGGTGGCGGGAGTAGCACAGATACGCAGTATTTT. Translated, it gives CASRGGGSSTDTQYF.

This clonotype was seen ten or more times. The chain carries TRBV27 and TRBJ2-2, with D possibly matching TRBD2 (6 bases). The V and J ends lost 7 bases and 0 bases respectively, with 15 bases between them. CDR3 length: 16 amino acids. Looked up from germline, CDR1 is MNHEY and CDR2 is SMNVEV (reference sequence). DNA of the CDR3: TGTGCCAGCAACCGGGGGTACGGGGCGAACACCGGGGAGCTGTTTTTT. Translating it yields CASNRGYGANTGELFF.

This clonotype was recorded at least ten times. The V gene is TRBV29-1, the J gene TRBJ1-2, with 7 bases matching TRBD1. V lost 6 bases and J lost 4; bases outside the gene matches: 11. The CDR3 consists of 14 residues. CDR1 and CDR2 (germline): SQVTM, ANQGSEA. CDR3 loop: CSVPRRRDSYGYTF. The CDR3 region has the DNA TGCAGCGTCCCAAGGAGAAGGGACAGCTATGGCTACACCTTC.

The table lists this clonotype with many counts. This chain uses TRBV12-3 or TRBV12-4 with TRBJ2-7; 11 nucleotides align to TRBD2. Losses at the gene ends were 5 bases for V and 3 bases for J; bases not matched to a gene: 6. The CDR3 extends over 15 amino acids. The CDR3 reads CASSPTGTSGYEQYF. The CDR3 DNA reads TGTGCCAGCAGTCCAACCGGGACTAGCGGCTACGAGCAGTACTTC.

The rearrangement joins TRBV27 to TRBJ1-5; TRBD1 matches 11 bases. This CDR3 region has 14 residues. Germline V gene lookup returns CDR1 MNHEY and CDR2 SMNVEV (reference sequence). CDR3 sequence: CATRTGGWNQPQHF. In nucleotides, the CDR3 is TGTGCTACGAGGACAGGGGGCTGGAATCAGCCCCAGCATTTT.

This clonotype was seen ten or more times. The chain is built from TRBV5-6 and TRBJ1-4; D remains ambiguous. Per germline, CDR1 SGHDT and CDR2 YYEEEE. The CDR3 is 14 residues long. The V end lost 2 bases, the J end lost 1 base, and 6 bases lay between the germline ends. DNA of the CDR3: TGTGCCAGCAGCTTTGGAGGAACTAATGAAAAACTGTTTTTT. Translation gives CASSFGGTNEKLFF.

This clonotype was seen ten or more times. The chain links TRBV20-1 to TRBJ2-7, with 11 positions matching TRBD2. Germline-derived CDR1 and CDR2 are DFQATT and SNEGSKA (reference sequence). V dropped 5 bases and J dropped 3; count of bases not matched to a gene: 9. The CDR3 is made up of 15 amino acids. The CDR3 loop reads CSAPSGLAGGYEQYF. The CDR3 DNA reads TGCAGTGCTCCTAGCGGGCTAGCGGGAGGCTACGAGCAGTACTTC.

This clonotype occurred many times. CDR3 in amino acids: CASSSPPARETQYF. The DNA for the CDR3 is TGTGCCAGCAGCTCGCCCCCAGCCCGGGAGACCCAGTACTTC. The chain recombines TRBV7-2 with TRBJ2-5; D uncertain. Deletions cut 4 bases from V and 5 bases from J, with 14 bases between. CDR3 size: 14 residues. From germline, CDR1 is SGHTA and CDR2 FQGNSA.

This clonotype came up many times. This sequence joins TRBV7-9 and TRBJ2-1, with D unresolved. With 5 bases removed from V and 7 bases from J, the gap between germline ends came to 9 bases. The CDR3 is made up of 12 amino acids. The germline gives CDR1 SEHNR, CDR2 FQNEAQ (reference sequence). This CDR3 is CASSQEPNEQFF. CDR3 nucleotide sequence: TGTGCCAGCAGCCAGGAACCAAATGAGCAGTTCTTC.

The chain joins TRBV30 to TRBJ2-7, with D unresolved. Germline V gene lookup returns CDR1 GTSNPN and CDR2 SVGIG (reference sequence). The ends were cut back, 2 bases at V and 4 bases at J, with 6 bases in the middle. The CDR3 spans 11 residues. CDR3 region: CAWSLGYEQYF. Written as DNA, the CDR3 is TGTGCCTGGAGTCTTGGATACGAGCAGTACTTC.

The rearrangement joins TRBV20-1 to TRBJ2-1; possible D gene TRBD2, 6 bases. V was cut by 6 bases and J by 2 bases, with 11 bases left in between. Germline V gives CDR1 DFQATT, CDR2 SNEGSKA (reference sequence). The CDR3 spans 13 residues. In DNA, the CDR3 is TGCAGTGCCCGGGACTGGCCCTACAATGAGCAGTTCTTC. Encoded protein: CSARDWPYNEQFF.

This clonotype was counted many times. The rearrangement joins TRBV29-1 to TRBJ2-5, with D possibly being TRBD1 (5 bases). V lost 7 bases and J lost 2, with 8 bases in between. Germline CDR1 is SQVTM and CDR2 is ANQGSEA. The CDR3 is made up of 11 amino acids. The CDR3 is CSARDQETQYF. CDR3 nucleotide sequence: TGCAGCGCCAGGGATCAAGAGACCCAGTACTTC. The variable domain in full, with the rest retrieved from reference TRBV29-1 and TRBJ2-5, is SAVISQKPSRDICQRGTSLTIQCQVDSQVTMMFWYRQQPGQSLTLIATANQGSEATYESGFVIDKFPISRPNLTFSTLTVSNMSPEDSSIYLCSARDQETQYFGPGTRLLVL.

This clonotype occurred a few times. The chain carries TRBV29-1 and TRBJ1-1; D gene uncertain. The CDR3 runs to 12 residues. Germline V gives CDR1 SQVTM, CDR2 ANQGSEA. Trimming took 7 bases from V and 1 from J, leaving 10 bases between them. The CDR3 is CSALQTNTEAFF. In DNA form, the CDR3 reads TGCAGCGCCCTACAAACGAACACTGAAGCTTTCTTT.

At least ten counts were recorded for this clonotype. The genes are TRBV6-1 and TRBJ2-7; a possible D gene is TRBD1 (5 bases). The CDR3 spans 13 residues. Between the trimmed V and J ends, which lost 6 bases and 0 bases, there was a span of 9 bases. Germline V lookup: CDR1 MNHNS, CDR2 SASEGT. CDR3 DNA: TGTGCCAGCAGAAGACAGAGCTCCTACGAGCAGTACTTC. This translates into CASRRQSSYEQYF.

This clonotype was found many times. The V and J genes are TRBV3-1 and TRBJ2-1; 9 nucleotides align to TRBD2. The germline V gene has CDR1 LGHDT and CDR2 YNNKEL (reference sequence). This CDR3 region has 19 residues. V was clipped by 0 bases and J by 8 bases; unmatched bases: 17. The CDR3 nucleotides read TGTGCCAGCAGCCAAGATTTCAGGGGTGGCGGGAGGGTTTTAGATGAGCAGTTCTTC. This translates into CASSQDFRGGGRVLDEQFF.

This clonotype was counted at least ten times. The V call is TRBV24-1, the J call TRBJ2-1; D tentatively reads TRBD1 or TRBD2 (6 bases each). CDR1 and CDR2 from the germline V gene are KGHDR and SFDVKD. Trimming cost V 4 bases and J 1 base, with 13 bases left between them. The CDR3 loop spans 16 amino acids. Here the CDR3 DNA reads TGTGCCACCAGTGACTCCGGGGGCGGGTCCTACAATGAGCAGTTCTTC. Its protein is CATSDSGGGSYNEQFF.

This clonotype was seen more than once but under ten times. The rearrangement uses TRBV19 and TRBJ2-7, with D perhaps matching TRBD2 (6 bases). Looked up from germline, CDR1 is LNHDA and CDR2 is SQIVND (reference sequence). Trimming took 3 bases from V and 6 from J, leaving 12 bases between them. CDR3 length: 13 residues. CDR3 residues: CASSIGGSGEQYF. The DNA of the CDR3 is TGTGCCAGTAGTATCGGGGGTTCCGGCGAGCAGTACTTC.

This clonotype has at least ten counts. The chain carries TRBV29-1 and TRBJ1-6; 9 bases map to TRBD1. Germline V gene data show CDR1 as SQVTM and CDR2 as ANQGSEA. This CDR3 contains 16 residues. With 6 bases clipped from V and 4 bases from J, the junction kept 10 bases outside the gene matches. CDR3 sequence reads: CSVYLRDRGYNSPLHF. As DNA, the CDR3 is TGCAGCGTGTACCTCCGCGACAGGGGGTATAATTCACCCCTCCACTTT. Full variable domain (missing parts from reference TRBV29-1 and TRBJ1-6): SAVISQKPSRDICQRGTSLTIQCQVDSQVTMMFWYRQQPGQSLTLIATANQGSEATYESGFVIDKFPISRPNLTFSTLTVSNMSPEDSSIYLCSVYLRDRGYNSPLHFGNGTRLTVT.

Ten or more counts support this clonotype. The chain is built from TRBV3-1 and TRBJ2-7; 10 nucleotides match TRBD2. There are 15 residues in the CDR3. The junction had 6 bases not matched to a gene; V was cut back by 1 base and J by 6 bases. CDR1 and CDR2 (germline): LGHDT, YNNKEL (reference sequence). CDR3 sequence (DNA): TGTGCCAGCAGCCAAGTGGCTAGCGGGAGCCGCGAGCAGTACTTC. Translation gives CASSQVASGSREQYF.

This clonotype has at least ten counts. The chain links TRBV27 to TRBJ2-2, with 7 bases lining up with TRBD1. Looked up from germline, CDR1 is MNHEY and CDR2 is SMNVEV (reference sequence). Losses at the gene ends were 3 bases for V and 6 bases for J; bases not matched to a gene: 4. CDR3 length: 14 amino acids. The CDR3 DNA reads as TGTGCCAGCAGTTTCAGGGGGAAGGCCGGGGAGCTGTTTTTT. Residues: CASSFRGKAGELFF.